The 6 T cell receptor beta chains below all came from one sample that was sequenced in a study of T-cell reconstitution after alpha-beta-depleted transplantation in children. TCRbeta library construction was performed incorporating unique molecular identifiers. TCRdb re-derived calls from the PCR reads in MiXCR, one entry per CDR3 protein. The top ten hold approximately 30% of the sample, which has about 1,000,000 distinct CDR3 sequences, roughly 29% seen once. The input for sequencing was PBMCs, mostly from graft donor cells, taken 360 days after TCRalphabeta/CD19-depleted stem cell transplant. The receptors were gathered from a boy under two years old who had a stem cell transplant for SCID, so the T cells may come from the graft donor.

The gene calls are TRBV5-1 and TRBJ1-4, with TRBD1 as a possible D gene (5 bases). CDR3 size: 14 residues. The V gene's germline CDR1 is SGHRS and CDR2 YFSETQ. V lost 4 bases and J 4 bases, leaving 11 bases between the germline ends. CDR3: CASSPGLSNEKLFF. The CDR3 DNA reads as TGCGCCAGCAGCCCGGGACTGAGTAATGAAAAACTGTTTTTT.

The V and J genes are TRBV12-3 or TRBV12-4 and TRBJ1-1; unclear D gene. This CDR3 contains 13 residues. V gave up 3 bases and J gave up 3 bases, with 8 bases separating them. The CDR3 is CASSFSMDTEAFF. As DNA, the CDR3 is TGTGCCAGCAGTTTTAGCATGGACACTGAAGCTTTCTTT.

This clonotype appeared once. DNA of the CDR3: TGCGCCAGCAGCCCCACCGGGACAGGGGTTACTGAAGCTTTCTTT. It specifies CASSPTGTGVTEAFF. The V gene is TRBV5-1, the J gene TRBJ1-1; 10 bases are shared with TRBD1. CDR1 is SGHRS, CDR2 YFSETQ, per germline. The J segment lost 5 bases and the V segment lost 4 bases, leaving 8 bases of the junction unmatched. The CDR3 sequence is 15 residues long. Full variable domain (outside the CDR3, taken from reference TRBV5-1 and TRBJ1-1): KAGVTQTPRYLIKTRGQQVTLSCSPISGHRSVSWYQQTPGQGLQFLFEYFSETQRNKGNFPGRFSGRQFSNSRSEMNVSTLELGDSALYLCASSPTGTGVTEAFFGQGTRLTVV.

The V and J genes are TRBV9 and TRBJ2-7; tentatively, D is TRBD1 (5 bases). The germline V gene has CDR1 SGDLS and CDR2 YYNGEE. Between the trimmed V and J ends, which lost 0 bases and 0 bases, there was a span of 10 bases. This CDR3 spans 15 amino acids. CDR3 sequence reads: CASSVGGLSSYEQYF. DNA of the CDR3: TGTGCCAGCAGCGTAGGGGGCCTGAGCTCCTACGAGCAGTACTTC.

The J gene is TRBJ1-1, the V gene TRBV5-5, with unresolved D. Germline V lookup: CDR1 SGHKS, CDR2 YYEKEE (reference sequence). The CDR3 is 15 residues long. V was pared by 2 bases and J by 0 bases, with 11 bases between. As DNA, the CDR3 is TGTGCCAGCAGCTTCGACCAAGGAGTGAACACTGAAGCTTTCTTT. This codes for CASSFDQGVNTEAFF. The variable domain in full, with the rest retrieved from reference TRBV5-5 and TRBJ1-1, is DAGVTQSPTHLIKTRGQQVTLRCSPISGHKSVSWYQQVLGQGPQFIFQYYEKEERGRGNFPDRFSARQFPNYSSELNVNALLLGDSALYLCASSFDQGVNTEAFFGQGTRLTVV.

The chain couples TRBV5-1 to TRBJ2-1, with D perhaps matching TRBD1 (6 bases). With 1 base removed from V and 7 bases from J, the gap between germline ends came to 21 bases. The CDR3 is 17 residues long. The V gene's germline CDR1 is SGHRS and CDR2 YFSETQ. CDR3 region: CASSLWGMGTQGNEQFF. CDR3 bases: TGCGCCAGCAGCTTGTGGGGTATGGGTACCCAGGGGAATGAGCAGTTCTTC. Combining the CDR3 with reference TRBV5-1 and TRBJ2-1 gives the whole variable domain KAGVTQTPRYLIKTRGQQVTLSCSPISGHRSVSWYQQTPGQGLQFLFEYFSETQRNKGNFPGRFSGRQFSNSRSEMNVSTLELGDSALYLCASSLWGMGTQGNEQFFGPGTRLTVL.